This T cell receptor beta chain was observed in a study of CD8 T cells in Susac syndrome. As for the study in general: Among the Susac syndrome patients who underwent sequencing, about 6 had clinically active disease, while fewer than ten of them were in remission. Treatment at blood withdrawal was none, corticosteroids, or intravenous immunoglobulin alone in Susac syndrome patients.

RNA totalling roughly 0.45 to 1 ug underwent reverse transcription with random hexamers. Amplification of TCR beta CDR3 was carried out by immunoSEQ multiplex PCR, which covered 54 Vbeta and 13 Jbeta segments. MiXCR, run by TCRdb on the immunoSEQ multiplex PCR reads, gives a single entry per CDR3 protein. Of 150,000 to 200,000 distinct CDR3 sequences in the sample, under 95% were seen once. Diagnostic criteria defined recently for definite or probable disease were met by the Susac syndrome patients. Germline V CDR1 and CDR2: LGHDT, YNNKEL (reference sequence). The CDR3 runs 13 residues. The ends were cut back, 1 base at V and 10 bases at J, with 11 bases in the middle.

The sequenced sample was CD4+ T cells from PBMCs. The V gene is TRBV3-1, the J gene TRBJ2-1; D perhaps matches TRBD2 (6 bases). This sequence was found in a human donor with Susac syndrome. The CDR3: CASSQVRGGEQFF. The CDR3 DNA reads as TGTGCCAGCAGCCAAGTTAGGGGAGGAGAGCAGTTCTTC.